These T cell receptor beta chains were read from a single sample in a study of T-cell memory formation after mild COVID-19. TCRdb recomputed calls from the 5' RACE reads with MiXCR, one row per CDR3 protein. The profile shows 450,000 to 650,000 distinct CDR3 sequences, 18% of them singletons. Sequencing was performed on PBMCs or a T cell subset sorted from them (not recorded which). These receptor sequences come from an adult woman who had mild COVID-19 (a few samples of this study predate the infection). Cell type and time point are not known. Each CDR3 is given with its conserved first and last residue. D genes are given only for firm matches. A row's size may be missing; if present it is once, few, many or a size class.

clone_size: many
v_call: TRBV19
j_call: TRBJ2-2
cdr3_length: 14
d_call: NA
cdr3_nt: TGTGCCAGTATTAGGACAGCGAACACCGGGGAGCTGTTTTTT
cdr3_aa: CASIRTANTGELFF

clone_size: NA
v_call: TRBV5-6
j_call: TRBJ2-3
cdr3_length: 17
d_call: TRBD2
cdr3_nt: TGTGCCAGCAGCTTCCCCATGCTAGCGGGGGACACAGATACGCAGTATTTT
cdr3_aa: CASSFPMLAGDTDTQYF

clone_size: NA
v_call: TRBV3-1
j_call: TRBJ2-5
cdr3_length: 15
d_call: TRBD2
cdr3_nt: TGTGCCAGCAGCCCCTTTTCTAGCGGTCAAGAGACCCAGTACTTC
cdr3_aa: CASSPFSSGQETQYF

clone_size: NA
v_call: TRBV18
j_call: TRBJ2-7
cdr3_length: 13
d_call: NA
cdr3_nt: TGTGCCAGCTCACCGAGCCCGGAGGGAGAGCAGTACTTC
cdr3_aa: CASSPSPEGEQYF

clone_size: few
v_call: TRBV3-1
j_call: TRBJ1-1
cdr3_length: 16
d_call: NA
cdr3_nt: TGTGCCAGCAGCCATGGACTCAGGACAGTGAACACTGAAGCTTTCTTT
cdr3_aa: CASSHGLRTVNTEAFF

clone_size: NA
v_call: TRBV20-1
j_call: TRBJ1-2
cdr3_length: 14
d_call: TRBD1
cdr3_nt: TGCAGTGCTAGAGAAAGTGGGACAGGGTATGGCTACACCTTC
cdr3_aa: CSARESGTGYGYTF

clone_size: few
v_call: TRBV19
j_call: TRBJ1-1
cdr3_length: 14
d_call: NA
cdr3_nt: TGTGCCAGTAGTTTTGCAGGGACCGTGAATGAAGCTTTCTTT
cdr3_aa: CASSFAGTVNEAFF

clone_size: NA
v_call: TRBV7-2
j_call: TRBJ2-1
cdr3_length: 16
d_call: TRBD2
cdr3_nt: TGTGCCAGCAGCTTAGATTCTAGCGGACCCTACAATGAGCAGTTCTTC
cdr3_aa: CASSLDSSGPYNEQFF

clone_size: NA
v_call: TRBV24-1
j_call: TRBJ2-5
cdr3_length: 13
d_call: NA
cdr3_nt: TGTGCCACCAGTCGCTTTGGGGGAGAGACCCAGTACTTC
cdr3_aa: CATSRFGGETQYF

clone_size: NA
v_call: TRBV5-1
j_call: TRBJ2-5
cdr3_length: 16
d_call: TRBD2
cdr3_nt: TGCGCCAGCAGCTTGGGGGCGGGGACTACTCAAGAGACCCAGTACTTC
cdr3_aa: CASSLGAGTTQETQYF

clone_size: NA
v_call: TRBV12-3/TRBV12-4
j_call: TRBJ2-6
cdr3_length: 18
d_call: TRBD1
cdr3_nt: TGTGCCAGCAGTTTAGCGTGGACAGGGGTAGCTGGGGCCAACGTCCTGACTTTC
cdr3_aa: CASSLAWTGVAGANVLTF

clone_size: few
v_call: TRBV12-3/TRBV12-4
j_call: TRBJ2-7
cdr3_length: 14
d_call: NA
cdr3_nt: TGTGCCAGCAGCCTCACGTTTGGCTCCTACGAGCAGTACTTC
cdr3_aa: CASSLTFGSYEQYF

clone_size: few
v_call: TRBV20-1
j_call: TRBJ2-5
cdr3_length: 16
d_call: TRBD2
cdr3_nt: TGCAGTGCTAGAACCTTCCTAGCGGGAGTGGGGGAGACCCAGTACTTC
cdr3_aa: CSARTFLAGVGETQYF